This paragraph reports one TCR beta chain. The CDR3 is 10 amino acids. Germline assignment: CDR1 DFQATT and CDR2 SNEGSKA (reference sequence). The V end lost 5 bases, the J end lost 8 bases, and 7 bases lay between the germline ends. This sample is part of a study of blood T cell repertoires in COVID-19. As for the study in general: Sites across the United States, Italy and Spain contributed samples from acute and convalescent COVID-19. Sample material is recorded as cDNA or gDNA derived from T cells, B-cell-depleted T cells, or PBMCs.

How the authors handled the data: The authors estimated nucleated cell counts from reference gene primer amplification. Produced via immunoSEQ multiplex PCR; TCRdb's table is partial and in-frame only. That table is the source of V, J and clone size, and D and trimming were worked out from the DNA. The data show about 190,000 clones, with roughly 78% seen just once and around 2.8% held by the top ten. Source material: peripheral blood. The sequence derives from a woman of 80 years or more with active or convalescent COVID-19. J is TRBJ2-1 and V is TRBV20-1; D not certain. The CDR3 loop reads CSARRDEQFF. DNA for the CDR3: TGCAGTGCTCGTCGGGATGAGCAGTTCTTC.